Listed below are T cell receptor beta chains from one sample, sequenced in a study of cytomegalovirus exposure and HLA in healthy donors. Profiling relied on immunoSEQ multiplex PCR, and the TCRdb table lists in-frame clones only, not all of them. The sample consists of about 62,000 clones, roughly 80% of them appearing once. The material sequenced was PBMCs. The source of these receptors is a woman aged 25 to 45 in good health and CMV-seronegative. CDR3s include the opening cysteine and the closing phenylalanine or tryptophan. D genes are given only for firm matches. Part of the rows lack a size; the others show once, few, many or a class for expanded clones.

TGTGCCAGCAGCTTCGGACTAGCGGGGTACGAGCAGTTCTTC CASSFGLAGYEQFF TRBJ2-1 TRBV5-6 TRBD2 -
TGTGCCAGTAGTCCTAAGGACAGGGACTATGGCTACACCTTC CASSPKDRDYGYTF TRBJ1-2 TRBV19 TRBD1 once
TGTGCCAGCAGTAGAAACACCAATAATTCACCCCTCCACTTT CASSRNTNNSPLHF TRBJ1-6 TRBV6-6 - -
TGCGCCAGCAGCTTAATGAGGGGGCAGGAGACCCAGTACTTC CASSLMRGQETQYF TRBJ2-5 TRBV5-1 TRBD1 -
TGTGCCTGGAGTGTAACAGGGGGTGGGTACGAGCAGTACTTC CAWSVTGGGYEQYF TRBJ2-7 TRBV30 TRBD1 -
TGTGCCAGCAGCTTATATGGCTCTGAAGCTTTCTTT CASSLYGSEAFF TRBJ1-1 TRBV11-2 - -
TGTGCCAGCAGCTTGGTCGGTAGCGGGGGGCCGAGCTCCTACGAGCAGTACTTC CASSLVGSGGPSSYEQYF TRBJ2-7 TRBV5-4 TRBD2 -
TGTGCCAGCAGCTCCGGGTGGGGACAGGGGGCCTACGAGCAGTACTTC CASSSGWGQGAYEQYF TRBJ2-7 TRBV7-9 TRBD1 -
TGTGCCAGCAGCTTTCGGACCCCCGGGGGTGAGCAGTTCTTC CASSFRTPGGEQFF TRBJ2-1 TRBV5-5 - -
TGTGCCAGCCTTAATTCAGGGAATTCACCCCTCCACTTT CASLNSGNSPLHF TRBJ1-6 TRBV28 - -
TGTGCCAGCAGTTACTCGGCTGGCGGGGGCAACACTGAAGCTTTCTTT CASSYSAGGGNTEAFF TRBJ1-1 TRBV6-5 - -
TGTGCCAGCAGTCGCCGGGACACCCAAGAGACCCAGTACTTC CASSRRDTQETQYF TRBJ2-5 TRBV6-5 - -
TGCGCCAGCAGCGCGTTTGGGGACAACAGCGGGGCCCAGTACTTC CASSAFGDNSGAQYF TRBJ2-5 TRBV4-3 - -
TGTGCCAGCAGTACGGGACAGGGGATTCCCGGGGAGCTGTTTTTT CASSTGQGIPGELFF TRBJ2-2 TRBV27 TRBD1 -
TGTGCCACCAGCAGTGTGGACAGGGGACACAATGAGCAGTTCTTC CATSSVDRGHNEQFF TRBJ2-1 TRBV15 TRBD1 -
TGTGCCAGCAGTTACGGATCAGGGGAAGCTTTCTTT CASSYGSGEAFF TRBJ1-1 TRBV6-5 - once
TGTGCCAGCAGCGTAGATGGGGCGGGGGCTTTCTTT CASSVDGAGAFF TRBJ1-1 TRBV9 - once
TGTGCCAGCAGTGGGACAGGGAGGTCTGGGGCCAACGTCCTGACTTTC CASSGTGRSGANVLTF TRBJ2-6 TRBV2 TRBD1 -
TGTGCCAGCAGTTTATCATTTGGGCCCACCTACGAGCAGTACTTC CASSLSFGPTYEQYF TRBJ2-7 TRBV28 - -
TGTGCCAGCAACGTCCGGCGGGGAACAGGTGAGACCCAGTACTTC CASNVRRGTGETQYF TRBJ2-5 TRBV27 - -
TGTGCCAGCAGTGAACGGGACAGGGGAGGACGAGCTTTCTTT CASSERDRGGRAFF TRBJ1-1 TRBV2 TRBD1 -
TGTGCCAGCAGTTTAAATACAGGGGTTTCTGAAGCTTTCTTT CASSLNTGVSEAFF TRBJ1-1 TRBV6-5 TRBD1 -
TGTGCCAGCAGCCAAGATGGAGGAGAAAAACTGTTTTTT CASSQDGGEKLFF TRBJ1-4 TRBV4-2 - -
TGTGCCAGCAGCTTAGGGACAGGTTACACCGGGGAGCTGTTTTTT CASSLGTGYTGELFF TRBJ2-2 TRBV11-2 TRBD1 -
TGCGCCAGCAGCTTGCGCCAGGGGGATGGCTACACCTTC CASSLRQGDGYTF TRBJ1-2 TRBV5-1 TRBD1 -
TGCGCCAGCAGCTTGGTTTTGGGGAGACAGGACGAGCAGTACTTC CASSLVLGRQDEQYF TRBJ2-7 TRBV5-1 - -
TGTGCCCGTGCCGGTAGGGGCCCCTCCTACAATGAGCAGTTCTTC CARAGRGPSYNEQFF TRBJ2-1 TRBV6-5 - -
TGTGCCAGCAGCAGGACTAGTTCAGATACGCAGTATTTT CASSRTSSDTQYF TRBJ2-3 TRBV11-3 TRBD2 -
TGTGCCAGCAGCCTGCTGACAGGTGGAACCGGGGAGCTGTTTTTT CASSLLTGGTGELFF TRBJ2-2 TRBV7-9 - -
TGCGCCAGCAGCTTGATTGCAGGGACAGACAGCCCCAATGAGCAGTTCTTC CASSLIAGTDSPNEQFF TRBJ2-1 TRBV5-1 TRBD1 once
TGTGCTAGCAGCTCCTGGGGAGTAAGGGAGACCCAGTACTTC CASSSWGVRETQYF TRBJ2-5 TRBV7-7 - -
TGCAGCGTCCTGACCCGAGGCGAGCAGTACTTC CSVLTRGEQYF TRBJ2-7 TRBV29-1 - -
TGCGCCAGCAGTCCCCGGTCCACTGTGAACACTGAAGCTTTCTTT CASSPRSTVNTEAFF TRBJ1-1 TRBV5-1 - once
TGTGCCAGCAGTGAGGGCGTGGACACAGCCTATGGCTACACCTTC CASSEGVDTAYGYTF TRBJ1-2 TRBV6-1 - once
TGTGCCAGCAGCTCCCGGGACAGAAATAATCAGCCCCAGCATTTT CASSSRDRNNQPQHF TRBJ1-5 TRBV7-8 TRBD1 -
TGTGCCAGCAGTGACTCGAGTCAGGGGGTCACTGAAGCTTTCTTT CASSDSSQGVTEAFF TRBJ1-1 TRBV6-4 TRBD1 once
TGTGCCAGCAGTTCCCACATCGAGAACACTGAAGCTTTCTTT CASSSHIENTEAFF TRBJ1-1 TRBV6-5 - -
TGCGCCAGCAGCTTGCTACAGAGAAGCTCCTACAATGAGCAGTTCTTC CASSLLQRSSYNEQFF TRBJ2-1 TRBV5-1 - -
- CASSKGGWGRGNEKLFF TRBJ1-4 TRBV21-1 - -
TGTGCCAGCAGCTTACGGGGACAGGGAGGGACAACTAATGAAAAACTGTTTTTT CASSLRGQGGTTNEKLFF TRBJ1-4 TRBV7-6 TRBD1 -
TGTGCCAGTAGTACCACGGGGGTATCCGGCAATCAGCCCCAGCATTTT CASSTTGVSGNQPQHF TRBJ1-5 TRBV19 - -
TGCGCCAGCAGGTCAGGGGCCAAGAACACTGAAGCTTTCTTT CASRSGAKNTEAFF TRBJ1-1 TRBV5-1 - few
TGTGCCAGCAGCGTAGGGGGGACTAGCGGGGGGGCTGTTGAGCAGTTCTTC CASSVGGTSGGAVEQFF TRBJ2-1 TRBV9 TRBD2 -
TGTGCCGTTTACAGGGTTAACACCGGGGAGCTGTTTTTT CAVYRVNTGELFF TRBJ2-2 TRBV25-1 - -
TGCGACTCCGGGGGACGGATTATATTCACAGATACGCAGTATTTT CDSGGRIIFTDTQYF TRBJ2-3 TRBV5-1 - -
TGTGCCAGCAGTATCCGGGGTTGGATTCAGCCCCAGCATTTT CASSIRGWIQPQHF TRBJ1-5 TRBV28 - -
TGTGCCAGTAGTCAAGATAAGATACAGGGATATAGCAATCAGCCCCAGCATTTT CASSQDKIQGYSNQPQHF TRBJ1-5 TRBV19 - once
TGTGCCAGCAGCTTAGTATACTCTGGAAACACCATATATTTT CASSLVYSGNTIYF TRBJ1-3 TRBV11-3 - few
TGTGCCAGCAGCTTCTCTGCGGACTACGAGCAGTACTTC CASSFSADYEQYF TRBJ2-7 TRBV7-2 - -
TGTGCCAGTTCGCCTCAGGATATCAATCAGCCCCAGCATTTT CASSPQDINQPQHF TRBJ1-5 TRBV19 - -
TGTGCCAGCAGCGTAGGTTCGGGACACAGCTCCTACGAGCAGTACTTC CASSVGSGHSSYEQYF TRBJ2-7 TRBV9 - -